This record looks at one TCR beta chain sequence and its context. Its specificity is not known. PCR involved 60 Vbeta and 13 Jbeta primers. Sequencing used immunoSEQ multiplex PCR; TCRdb keeps in-frame clones, though not all of them. The data show about 110,000 clones, around two thirds seen once. The sample comes from a study of cytomegalovirus exposure and HLA in healthy donors. Findings and caveats of the study: V- and J-gene trimming in TCR beta was tied to a missense DCLRE1C variant by an analysis performed later.

Looked up from germline, CDR1 is SGHDT and CDR2 is YYEEEE. The CDR3 loop spans 14 amino acids. V lost 1 base and J lost 6, with 10 bases in between. This rearrangement joins TRBV5-6 to TRBJ1-4; perhaps TRBD1 as D (6 bases). Sequences were obtained from PBMCs. The receptor comes from a woman in her thirties or forties in good health and CMV-seropositive. As DNA, the CDR3 is TGTGCCAGCAGCTTGAAACAGGGTTATGAAAAACTGTTTTTT. Its protein is CASSLKQGYEKLFF. Full variable domain (outside the CDR3, taken from reference TRBV5-6 and TRBJ1-4): DAGVTQSPTHLIKTRGQQVTLRCSPKSGHDTVSWYQQALGQGPQFIFQYYEEEERQRGNFPDRFSGHQFPNYSSELNVNALLLGDSALYLCASSLKQGYEKLFFGSGTQLSVL.